The sequence of this T cell receptor (beta chain) was determined in a study of PD-L1 blockade in urothelial cancer. From germline, CDR1 is SGHDT and CDR2 YYEEEE. This CDR3 has 14 amino acids. A word on this clone: A read error may account for a junction end that differs from germline.

TCRdb's copy holds only in-frame clones and misses some; the assay was immunoSEQ multiplex PCR. The data hold approximately 100,000 clones, with about 85% observed a single time. The sequence was obtained from a man aged 45-65 years with urothelial cancer. This specimen was PBMCs, taken around atezolizumab (anti-PD-L1) treatment. The chain employs TRBV5-6 and TRBJ2-3; D may be TRBD2 (5 bases). CDR3 DNA sequence: TGTGCCAGCAGCTTAGAGCTAGCCTCAGATGCGCAGTATTTT. Translating it yields CASSLELASDAQYF.